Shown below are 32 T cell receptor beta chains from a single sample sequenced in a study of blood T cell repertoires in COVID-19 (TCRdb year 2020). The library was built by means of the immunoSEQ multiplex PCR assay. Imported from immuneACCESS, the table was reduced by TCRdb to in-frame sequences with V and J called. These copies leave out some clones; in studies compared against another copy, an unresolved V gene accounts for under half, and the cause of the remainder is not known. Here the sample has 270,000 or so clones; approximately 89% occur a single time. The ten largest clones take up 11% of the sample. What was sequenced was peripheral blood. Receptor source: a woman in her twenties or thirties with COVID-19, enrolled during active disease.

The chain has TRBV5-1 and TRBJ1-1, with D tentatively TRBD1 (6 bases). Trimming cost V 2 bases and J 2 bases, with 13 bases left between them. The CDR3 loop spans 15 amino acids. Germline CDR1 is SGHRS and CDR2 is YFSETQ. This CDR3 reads CASSLPRGGNTEAFF. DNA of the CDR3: TGCGCCAGCAGCTTACCCAGGGGTGGTAACACTGAAGCTTTCTTT.

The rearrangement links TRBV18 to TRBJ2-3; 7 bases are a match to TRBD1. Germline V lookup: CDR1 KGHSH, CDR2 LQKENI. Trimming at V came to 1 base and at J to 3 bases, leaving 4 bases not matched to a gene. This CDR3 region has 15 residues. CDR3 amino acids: CASSPRIRGTDTQYF. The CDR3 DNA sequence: TGTGCCAGCTCACCACGAATCAGGGGGACAGATACGCAGTATTTT.

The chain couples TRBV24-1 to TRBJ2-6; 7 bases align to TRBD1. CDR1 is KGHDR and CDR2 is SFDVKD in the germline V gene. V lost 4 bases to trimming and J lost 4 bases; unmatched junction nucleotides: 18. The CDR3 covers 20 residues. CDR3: CATSDPFRQGARIGANVLTF. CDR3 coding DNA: TGTGCCACCAGTGACCCCTTCCGACAGGGTGCTCGTATCGGGGCCAACGTCCTGACTTTC.

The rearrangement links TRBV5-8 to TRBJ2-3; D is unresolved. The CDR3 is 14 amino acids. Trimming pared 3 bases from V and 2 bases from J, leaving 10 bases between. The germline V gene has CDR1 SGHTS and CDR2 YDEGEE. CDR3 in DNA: TGTGCCAGCAGCTCGATCACCTACACAGATACGCAGTATTTT. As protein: CASSSITYTDTQYF.

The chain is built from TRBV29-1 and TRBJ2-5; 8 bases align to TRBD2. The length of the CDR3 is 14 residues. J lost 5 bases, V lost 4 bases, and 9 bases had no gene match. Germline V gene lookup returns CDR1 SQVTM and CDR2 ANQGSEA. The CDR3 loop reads CSVAPGGAGETQYF. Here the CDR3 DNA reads TGCAGCGTTGCACCCGGGGGGGCCGGGGAGACCCAGTACTTC. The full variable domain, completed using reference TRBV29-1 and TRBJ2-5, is SAVISQKPSRDICQRGTSLTIQCQVDSQVTMMFWYRQQPGQSLTLIATANQGSEATYESGFVIDKFPISRPNLTFSTLTVSNMSPEDSSIYLCSVAPGGAGETQYFGPGTRLLVL.

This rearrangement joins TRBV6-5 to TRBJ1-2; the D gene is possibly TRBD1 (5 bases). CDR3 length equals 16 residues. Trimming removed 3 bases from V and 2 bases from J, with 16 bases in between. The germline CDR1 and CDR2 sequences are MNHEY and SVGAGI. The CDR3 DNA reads TGTGCCAGCAGTTATCAACAGGCAGAGCAGAACTATGGCTACACCTTC. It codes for CASSYQQAEQNYGYTF.

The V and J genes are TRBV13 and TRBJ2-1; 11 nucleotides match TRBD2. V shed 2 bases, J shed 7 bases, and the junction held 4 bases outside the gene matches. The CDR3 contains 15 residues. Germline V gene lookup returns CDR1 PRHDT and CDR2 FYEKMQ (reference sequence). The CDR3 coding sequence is TGTGCCAGCAGCTTAAGCCTAGCGGGGGGAAATGAGCAGTTCTTC. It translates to CASSLSLAGGNEQFF.

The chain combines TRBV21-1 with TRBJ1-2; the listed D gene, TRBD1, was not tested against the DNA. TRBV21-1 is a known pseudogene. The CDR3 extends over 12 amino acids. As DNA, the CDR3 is TGTGCCAGCAGCACCAGGGGGAAAGGCTACACCTTC. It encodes CASSTRGKGYTF.

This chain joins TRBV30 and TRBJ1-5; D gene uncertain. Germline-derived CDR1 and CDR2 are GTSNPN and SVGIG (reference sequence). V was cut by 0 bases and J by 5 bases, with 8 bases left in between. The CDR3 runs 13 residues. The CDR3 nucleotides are TGTGCCTGGAGTGTTCTAGGAGATCAGCCCCAGCATTTT. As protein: CAWSVLGDQPQHF.

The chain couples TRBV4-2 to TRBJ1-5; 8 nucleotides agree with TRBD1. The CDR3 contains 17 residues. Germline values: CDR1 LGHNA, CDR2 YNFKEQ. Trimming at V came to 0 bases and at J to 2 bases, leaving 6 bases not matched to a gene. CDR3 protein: CASSQEAGQGGNQPQHF. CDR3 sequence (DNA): TGTGCCAGCAGCCAAGAAGCCGGACAGGGAGGCAATCAGCCCCAGCATTTT.

The CDR3 sequence: CASSFLGGTTDTQYF. The CDR3 nucleotides are TGTGCCAGCAGCTTCCTCGGGGGGACTACAGATACGCAGTATTTT. The chain employs TRBV7-9 and TRBJ2-3; 7 positions match TRBD2. Germline V gene data show CDR1 as SEHNR and CDR2 as FQNEAQ (reference sequence). The V gene end was trimmed by 3 bases and the J gene end by 3 bases; junction bases not matched to a gene: 6. This CDR3 is 15 amino acids long.

CDR3 loop: CASKGTGRYGYTF. In nucleotides, the CDR3 is TGTGCCAGTAAAGGTACAGGGCGCTATGGCTACACCTTC. V usage is TRBV19 and J usage is TRBJ1-2; TRBD1 might be the D (6 bases). This CDR3 comprises 13 residues. Per the germline V gene, CDR1 is LNHDA and CDR2 is SQIVND (reference sequence). V was clipped by 7 bases and J by 4 bases, with 13 bases between them. Full variable domain (missing parts from reference TRBV19 and TRBJ1-2): DGGITQSPKYLFRKEGQNVTLSCEQNLNHDAMYWYRQDPGQGLRLIYYSQIVNDFQKGDIAEGYSVSREKKESFPLTVTSAQKNPTAFYLCASKGTGRYGYTFGSGTRLTVV.

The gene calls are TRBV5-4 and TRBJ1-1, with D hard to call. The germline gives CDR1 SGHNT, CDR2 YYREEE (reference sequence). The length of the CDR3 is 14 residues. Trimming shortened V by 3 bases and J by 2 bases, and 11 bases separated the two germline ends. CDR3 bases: TGTGCCAGCAGCTCAGGACTGAGAAACACTGAAGCTTTCTTT. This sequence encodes CASSSGLRNTEAFF.

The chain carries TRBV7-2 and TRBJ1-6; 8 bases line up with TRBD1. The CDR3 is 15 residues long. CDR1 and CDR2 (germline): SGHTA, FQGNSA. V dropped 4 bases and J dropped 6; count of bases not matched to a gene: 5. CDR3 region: CASSYRTGFNSPLHF. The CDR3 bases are TGTGCCAGCAGCTACCGGACAGGGTTTAATTCACCCCTCCACTTT.

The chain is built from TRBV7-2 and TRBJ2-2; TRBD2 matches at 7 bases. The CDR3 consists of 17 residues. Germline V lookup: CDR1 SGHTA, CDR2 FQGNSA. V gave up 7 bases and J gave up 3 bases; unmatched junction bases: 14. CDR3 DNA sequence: TGTGCCAGCAACCTCTTAGGAAGCGGGGCTTACACCGGGGAGCTGTTTTTT. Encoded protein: CASNLLGSGAYTGELFF.

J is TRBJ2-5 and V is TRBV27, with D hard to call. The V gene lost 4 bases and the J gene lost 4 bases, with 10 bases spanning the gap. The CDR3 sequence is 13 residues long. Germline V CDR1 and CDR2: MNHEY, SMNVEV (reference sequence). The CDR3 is CASSSGFLETQYF. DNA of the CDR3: TGTGCCAGCAGTTCCGGGTTTTTAGAGACCCAGTACTTC.

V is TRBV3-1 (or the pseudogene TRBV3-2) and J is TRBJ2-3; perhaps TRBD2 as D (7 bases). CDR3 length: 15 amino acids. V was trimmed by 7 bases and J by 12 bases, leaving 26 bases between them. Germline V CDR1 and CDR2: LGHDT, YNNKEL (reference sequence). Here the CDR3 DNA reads TGTGCCAGCACCTTCACCTCGGGGGGCAAGGCGCCCCAGTATTTT. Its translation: CASTFTSGGKAPQYF.

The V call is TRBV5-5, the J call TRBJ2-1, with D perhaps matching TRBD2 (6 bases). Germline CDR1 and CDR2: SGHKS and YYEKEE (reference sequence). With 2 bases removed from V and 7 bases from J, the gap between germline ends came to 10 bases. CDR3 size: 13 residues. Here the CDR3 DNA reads TGTGCCAGCAGCTTAGAGGGGAGGAATGAGCAGTTCTTC. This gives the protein CASSLEGRNEQFF.

As DNA, the CDR3 is TGTGCCAGCAGCTTCACTAGCGGGGGGATCGAGCAGTACTTC. Its translation: CASSFTSGGIEQYF. The J gene is TRBJ2-7, the V gene TRBV9; 12 bases fit TRBD2. The CDR3 runs 14 residues. The germline gives CDR1 SGDLS, CDR2 YYNGEE. The J segment lost 6 bases and the V segment lost 4 bases, leaving 5 bases of the junction unmatched.

The CDR3 spells CASSLVQGVNTEAFF. CDR3 DNA sequence: TGTGCCAGCAGCTTAGTGCAGGGTGTAAACACTGAAGCTTTCTTT. The V gene is TRBV7-8, the J gene TRBJ1-1; possible D gene TRBD1, 5 bases. From germline, CDR1 is SGHVS and CDR2 FQNEAQ. Trimming stripped 1 base from V and 2 bases from J, with 11 bases between. The CDR3 length is 15 residues.

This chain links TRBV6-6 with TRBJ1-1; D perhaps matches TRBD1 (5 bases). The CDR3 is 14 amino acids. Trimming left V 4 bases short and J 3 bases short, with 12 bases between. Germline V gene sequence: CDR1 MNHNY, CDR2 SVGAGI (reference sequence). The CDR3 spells CASSLTGYDTEAFF. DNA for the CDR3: TGTGCCAGCAGTTTAACAGGTTACGACACTGAAGCTTTCTTT.

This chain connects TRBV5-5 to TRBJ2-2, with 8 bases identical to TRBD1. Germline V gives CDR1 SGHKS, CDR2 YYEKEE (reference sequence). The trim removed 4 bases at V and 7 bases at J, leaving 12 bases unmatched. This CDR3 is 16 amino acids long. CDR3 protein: CASSVGTGPTGGELFF. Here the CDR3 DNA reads TGTGCCAGCAGCGTGGGGACAGGACCCACCGGCGGGGAGCTGTTTTTT.

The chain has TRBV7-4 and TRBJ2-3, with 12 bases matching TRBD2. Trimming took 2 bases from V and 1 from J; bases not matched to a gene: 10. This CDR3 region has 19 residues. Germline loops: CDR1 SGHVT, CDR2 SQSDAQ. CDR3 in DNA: TGTGCCAGCAGCTTAACTGACGCTAGCGGGGGGGCCGGCACAGATACGCAGTATTTT. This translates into CASSLTDASGGAGTDTQYF. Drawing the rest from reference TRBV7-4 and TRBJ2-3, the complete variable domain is GAGVSQSPRYKVAKRGRDVALRCDSISGHVTLYWYRQTLGQGSEVLTYSQSDAQRDKSGRPSGRFSAERPERSVSTLKIQRTEQGDSAVYLCASSLTDASGGAGTDTQYFGPGTRLTVL.

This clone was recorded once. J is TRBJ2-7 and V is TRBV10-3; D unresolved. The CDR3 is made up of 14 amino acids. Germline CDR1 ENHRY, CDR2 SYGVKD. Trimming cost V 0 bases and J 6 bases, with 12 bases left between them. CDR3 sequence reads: CAISESKDSGEQYF. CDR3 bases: TGTGCCATCAGTGAGTCTAAAGACTCGGGCGAGCAGTACTTC.

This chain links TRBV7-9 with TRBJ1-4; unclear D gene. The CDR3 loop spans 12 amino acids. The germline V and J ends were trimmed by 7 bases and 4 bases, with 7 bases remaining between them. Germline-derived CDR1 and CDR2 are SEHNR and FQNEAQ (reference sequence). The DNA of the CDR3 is TGTGCCAGCACCGGCCTTAATGAAAAACTGTTTTTT. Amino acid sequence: CASTGLNEKLFF.

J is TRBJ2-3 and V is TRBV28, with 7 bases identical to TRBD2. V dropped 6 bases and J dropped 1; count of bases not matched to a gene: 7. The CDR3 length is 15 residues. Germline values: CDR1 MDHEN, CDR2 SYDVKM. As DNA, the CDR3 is TGTGCCAGCAGAAATGTGGGGGGGGGCACAGATACGCAGTATTTT. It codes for CASRNVGGGTDTQYF.

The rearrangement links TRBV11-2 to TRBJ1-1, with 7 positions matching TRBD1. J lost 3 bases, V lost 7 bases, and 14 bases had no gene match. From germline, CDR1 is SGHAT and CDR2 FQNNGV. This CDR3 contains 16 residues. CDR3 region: CASTPKDRIAHTEAFF. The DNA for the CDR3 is TGTGCCAGCACACCTAAGGACAGGATAGCCCACACTGAAGCTTTCTTT. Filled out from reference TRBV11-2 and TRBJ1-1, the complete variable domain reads EAGVAQSPRYKIIEKRQSVAFWCNPISGHATLYWYQQILGQGPKLLIQFQNNGVVDDSQLPKDRFSAERLKGVDSTLKIQPAKLEDSAVYLCASTPKDRIAHTEAFFGQGTRLTVV.

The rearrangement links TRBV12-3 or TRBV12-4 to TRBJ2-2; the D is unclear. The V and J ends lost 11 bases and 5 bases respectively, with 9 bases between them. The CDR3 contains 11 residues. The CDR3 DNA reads TGTGCCGCCTCTGAGACCGGGGAGCTGTTTTTT. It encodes CAASETGELFF.

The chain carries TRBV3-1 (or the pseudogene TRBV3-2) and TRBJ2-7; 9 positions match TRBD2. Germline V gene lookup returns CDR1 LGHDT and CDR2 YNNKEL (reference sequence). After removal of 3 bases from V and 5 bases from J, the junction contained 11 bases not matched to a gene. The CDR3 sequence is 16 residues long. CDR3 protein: CASSHPSQRGANEQYF. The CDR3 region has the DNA TGTGCCAGCAGCCATCCCTCCCAGCGGGGGGCAAACGAGCAGTACTTC.

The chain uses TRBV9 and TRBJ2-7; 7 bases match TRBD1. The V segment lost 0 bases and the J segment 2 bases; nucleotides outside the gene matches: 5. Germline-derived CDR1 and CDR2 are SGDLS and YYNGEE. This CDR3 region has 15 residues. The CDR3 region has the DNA TGTGCCAGCAGCGTAGACGGGACAGCAGCCTACGAGCAGTACTTC. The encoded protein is CASSVDGTAAYEQYF.

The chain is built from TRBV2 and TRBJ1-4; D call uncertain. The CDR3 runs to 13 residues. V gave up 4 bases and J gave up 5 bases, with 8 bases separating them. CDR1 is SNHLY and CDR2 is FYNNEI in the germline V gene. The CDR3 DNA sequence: TGTGCCAGCAGTGGGGAGATAAATGAAAAACTGTTTTTT. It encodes CASSGEINEKLFF.

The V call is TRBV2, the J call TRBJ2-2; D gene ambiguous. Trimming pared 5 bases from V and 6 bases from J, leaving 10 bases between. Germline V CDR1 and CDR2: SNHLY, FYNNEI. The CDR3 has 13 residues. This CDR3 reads CASSRTESGELFF. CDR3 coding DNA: TGTGCCAGCAGTCGAACAGAATCCGGGGAGCTGTTTTTT.